This T cell receptor beta chain stems from a study of blood T cell repertoires in COVID-19. This clone occurred many times. Participants had their cohort set by participant-reported clinical history. Symptom resolution, clearance, or two negative PCRs marked the recovered donors of Cohort 3. Clones were sequenced by immunoSEQ multiplex PCR, and TCRdb holds only the in-frame ones, with some missing. The sample lists more than 200,000 clones, 65% to 90% occurring once. The CDR3 totals 17 residues. Trimming removed 1 base from V and 0 bases from J; junction bases left unmatched: 9. Per the germline V gene, CDR1 is SGHRS and CDR2 is YFSETQ.

The sample consisted of PBMCs or T cells enriched from blood (not recorded which). The chain is built from TRBV5-1 and TRBJ2-7; 8 bases map to TRBD1. This TCR was sampled from a man aged 35 to 55 who had recovered from COVID-19. The CDR3 DNA follows: TGCGCCAGCAGCTTGCCTGGACAGGGTGCTTTCTCCTACGAGCAGTACTTC. This codes for CASSLPGQGAFSYEQYF. The variable domain in full, with the rest retrieved from reference TRBV5-1 and TRBJ2-7, is KAGVTQTPRYLIKTRGQQVTLSCSPISGHRSVSWYQQTPGQGLQFLFEYFSETQRNKGNFPGRFSGRQFSNSRSEMNVSTLELGDSALYLCASSLPGQGAFSYEQYFGPGTRLTVT.